Shown below are 2 T cell receptor beta chains from a single sample sequenced in a study of blood T cell repertoires in COVID-19 (dated by TCRdb to 2020 to 2022). The library relied on the immunoSEQ multiplex PCR assay. The source is immuneACCESS, and TCRdb retained only in-frame sequences with V and J called. Part of the clones is not carried over; for the studies checked, unresolved V genes explain less than half of this, and the remainder is unexplained. Recorded for this sample are roughly 240,000 clones; over 80% of them occurred a single time. The ten top clones hold 2.6% of the sample. The sample consisted of PBMCs or T cells enriched from blood (not recorded which). These receptors all come from a woman aged 25-40 years with acute COVID-19.

This clone has more than one count but fewer than ten. The genes are TRBV10-3 and TRBJ2-7, with D maybe TRBD2 (6 bases). Trimming cost V 3 bases and J 5 bases, with 14 bases left between them. The CDR3 sequence is 14 residues long. The germline CDR1 and CDR2 sequences are ENHRY and SYGVKD. The CDR3 DNA reads as TGTGCCATCAGTGAAGGGACTTCAGTAGACGAGCAGTACTTC. Translating gives CAISEGTSVDEQYF.

This chain joins TRBV5-4 and TRBJ1-1; D perhaps matches TRBD1 (6 bases). Germline V gene sequence: CDR1 SGHNT, CDR2 YYREEE (reference sequence). CDR3 length: 14 amino acids. Trimming removed 1 base at V and 5 bases at J, with 12 bases between. The CDR3: CASSLWGGRTEAFF. In DNA form, the CDR3 reads TGTGCCAGCAGCTTGTGGGGGGGGCGAACTGAAGCTTTCTTT.